The 27 T cell receptor beta chains reported below all come from one sample, sequenced in a study of OX40 agonist ivuxolimab in advanced cancers. Assay used: immunoSEQ multiplex PCR; TCRdb lists only in-frame clones, some missing. The table shows more than 45,000 clones, with over 80% occurring only once. This specimen was CD4+ or CD8+ T cells sorted from blood, taken in a trial of the OX40 agonist ivuxolimab. The receptors here all came from an adult with an advanced solid tumor such as melanoma, head and neck, liver or kidney cancer.

The rearrangement joins TRBV5-1 to TRBJ2-7; TRBD2 agrees at 13 bases. Germline trimming cut 4 bases from V and 3 bases from J; bases unmatched to any gene: 7. Germline V gives CDR1 SGHRS, CDR2 YFSETQ. CDR3 length: 16 amino acids. The CDR3 region has the DNA TGCGCCAGCAGCGTCGGACTAGCGGGAGTTTACTACGAGCAGTACTTC. Residues: CASSVGLAGVYYEQYF. Full variable domain (outside the CDR3, taken from reference TRBV5-1 and TRBJ2-7): KAGVTQTPRYLIKTRGQQVTLSCSPISGHRSVSWYQQTPGQGLQFLFEYFSETQRNKGNFPGRFSGRQFSNSRSEMNVSTLELGDSALYLCASSVGLAGVYYEQYFGPGTRLTVT.

The chain couples TRBV19 to TRBJ2-7; D remains ambiguous. CDR1 is LNHDA and CDR2 is SQIVND in the germline V gene (reference sequence). Trimming removed 11 bases from V and 1 base from J, with 18 bases in between. The CDR3 loop spans 14 amino acids. In DNA form, the CDR3 reads TGTGCCTCCAACGCGGACCTTCTTTCCTACGAGCAGTACTTC. As protein: CASNADLLSYEQYF.

The V and J genes are TRBV6-5 and TRBJ2-7, with 7 positions matching TRBD2. Trimming took 4 bases from V and 5 from J; bases not matched to a gene: 5. The CDR3 spans 13 residues. CDR1 and CDR2 from the germline V gene are MNHEY and SVGAGI. CDR3 DNA sequence: TGTGCCAGCAGTTCACTAGCGCACAACGAGCAGTACTTC. Its protein product is CASSSLAHNEQYF.

Of note for this clone: Other DNA sequences of this sample code for an identical CDR3. The CDR3 region has the DNA TGTGCCAGCAGCTTATCGGTGGCGGAAAGCACAGATACGCAGTATTTT. Amino acids: CASSLSVAESTDTQYF. The chain combines TRBV7-3 with TRBJ2-3; no firm D call. CDR1 is SGHTA and CDR2 is FQGTGA in the germline V gene. Trimming shortened V by 2 bases and J by 0 bases, and 12 bases separated the two germline ends. This CDR3 spans 16 amino acids. The variable domain in full, completed from reference TRBV7-3 and TRBJ2-3, reads GAGVSQTPSNKVTEKGKYVELRCDPISGHTALYWYRQSLGQGPEFLIYFQGTGAADDSGLPNDRFFAVRPEGSVSTLKIQRTERGDSAVYLCASSLSVAESTDTQYFGPGTRLTVL.

The chain links TRBV28 to TRBJ2-7; 7 bases match TRBD2. The germline CDR1 and CDR2 sequences are MDHEN and SYDVKM. CDR3 length: 13 amino acids. V trimming: 2 bases; J trimming: 6 bases; junction bases outside the gene matches: 4. The CDR3 sequence is CASSLNGGSEQYF. The CDR3 DNA reads TGTGCCAGCAGTTTAAATGGCGGGAGCGAGCAGTACTTC.

This clone was seen just once. V gene TRBV5-4 combines with J gene TRBJ2-7, with 8 positions matching TRBD2. V gave up 4 bases and J gave up 4 bases; unmatched junction bases: 13. Germline V gene data show CDR1 as SGHNT and CDR2 as YYREEE (reference sequence). This CDR3 has 16 amino acids. The CDR3, as DNA: TGTGCCAGCAGCCAGACGAGTCGGGAGGGCCGGTACGAGCAGTACTTC. This gives the protein CASSQTSREGRYEQYF.

V gene TRBV29-1 combines with J gene TRBJ2-4; perhaps TRBD1 as D (5 bases). The V end was cut by 6 bases, the J end by 0 bases, with 12 bases between. The CDR3 has 14 residues. CDR1 SQVTM and CDR2 ANQGSEA come from the germline V gene. The CDR3 sequence is CSVTGRLAKNIQYF. The CDR3 bases are TGCAGCGTAACAGGACGCCTAGCCAAAAACATTCAGTACTTC.

The V gene is TRBV28, the J gene TRBJ1-1, with D unclear. From germline, CDR1 is MDHEN and CDR2 SYDVKM. The CDR3 consists of 16 residues. V was shortened by 6 bases and J by 1 base, with 18 bases between the two germline ends. The chain's CDR3 is CASRVSPQDGNTEAFF. The CDR3 DNA reads as TGTGCCAGCAGAGTTTCGCCCCAAGACGGGAACACTGAAGCTTTCTTT.

J is TRBJ2-4 and V is TRBV28; possibly TRBD1 or TRBD2 for D (6 bases each). Germline CDR1 is MDHEN and CDR2 is SYDVKM. Trimming stripped 6 bases from V and 7 bases from J, with 16 bases between. CDR3 length: 14 amino acids. CDR3 in amino acids: CASSPTLGGNIQYF. CDR3 nucleotide sequence: TGTGCCAGCAGCCCCACCCTAGGGGGGAACATTCAGTACTTC.

CDR3 nucleotides: TGTGCCAGCAGCAGGAGACAGGGGGCCAAGAACACCGGGGAGCTGTTTTTT. Amino acid sequence: CASSRRQGAKNTGELFF. The V gene is TRBV7-6, the J gene TRBJ2-2, with 10 bases that match TRBD1. The ends lost 5 bases at V and 1 base at J; junction bases unmatched: 7. There are 17 residues in the CDR3. The germline V gene has CDR1 SGHVS and CDR2 FNYEAQ.

This clone was counted a single time. The V call is TRBV2, the J call TRBJ2-3; 8 bases align to TRBD2. V shed 11 bases, J shed 6 bases, and the junction held 13 bases outside the gene matches. From germline, CDR1 is SNHLY and CDR2 FYNNEI. The CDR3 has 14 amino acids. The CDR3 coding sequence is TGTGCCGTCCCTCTCGGGAGGGCCGGGGATACGCAGTATTTT. Translation: CAVPLGRAGDTQYF.

V is TRBV5-1 and J is TRBJ1-2, with 9 nucleotides matching TRBD1. The CDR3 loop spans 15 amino acids. From germline, CDR1 is SGHRS and CDR2 YFSETQ. The ends lost 6 bases at V and 6 bases at J; junction bases unmatched: 12. The CDR3 DNA sequence: TGCGCCAGCACCCAAGACACCGGGACAGGGCATGGCTACACCTTC. Translated: CASTQDTGTGHGYTF. The complete variable domain, with remaining parts taken from reference TRBV5-1 and TRBJ1-2, reads KAGVTQTPRYLIKTRGQQVTLSCSPISGHRSVSWYQQTPGQGLQFLFEYFSETQRNKGNFPGRFSGRQFSNSRSEMNVSTLELGDSALYLCASTQDTGTGHGYTFGSGTRLTVV.

The V gene is TRBV7-9, the J gene TRBJ2-3; TRBD1 aligns across 7 bases. The CDR3 loop spans 15 amino acids. V shed 5 bases, J shed 0 bases, and the junction held 5 bases outside the gene matches. Germline V CDR1 and CDR2: SEHNR, FQNEAQ (reference sequence). In DNA form, the CDR3 reads TGTGCCAGCAGCCGACAGGGAGCGAGCACAGATACGCAGTATTTT. Residues: CASSRQGASTDTQYF.

The CDR3 DNA is TGTGCCAGCTCACCACCGAGCAGACCCTACGAGCAGTACTTC. Translated: CASSPPSRPYEQYF. J is TRBJ2-7 and V is TRBV18, with D unresolved. Germline CDR1 reads KGHSH; CDR2 reads LQKENI. The V end lost 0 bases, the J end lost 2 bases, and 8 bases lay between the germline ends. This CDR3 contains 14 residues.

This clone was counted only a few times. The V and J genes are TRBV5-1 and TRBJ2-1, with D possibly TRBD2 on 6 matching bases. CDR3 length: 15 amino acids. The V end was cut by 4 bases, the J end by 3 bases, with 14 bases between. CDR1 is SGHRS and CDR2 is YFSETQ in the germline V gene. CDR3 sequence: CASSKEGTRYNEQFF. As DNA, the CDR3 is TGCGCCAGCAGCAAGGAAGGGACTCGCTACAATGAGCAGTTCTTC.

The V gene is TRBV9, the J gene TRBJ2-1, with D perhaps TRBD2 (6 bases). CDR3 length: 15 amino acids. The V end lost 0 bases, the J end lost 2 bases, and 9 bases lay between the germline ends. Germline assignment: CDR1 SGDLS and CDR2 YYNGEE. In DNA form, the CDR3 reads TGTGCCAGCAGCGTAGCGGGAGTAACCTACAATGAGCAGTTCTTC. This encodes CASSVAGVTYNEQFF.

About this clone itself: Additional DNA sequences in this sample encode the identical CDR3. The rearrangement uses TRBV28 and TRBJ2-7, with no clear D. V was clipped by 6 bases and J by 1 base, with 7 bases between them. Germline loops: CDR1 MDHEN, CDR2 SYDVKM. CDR3 size: 12 residues. The CDR3 region is CASRGSSYEQYF. For the CDR3, the DNA is TGTGCCAGCAGGGGTAGTTCCTACGAGCAGTACTTC.

This clone has only a few counts. The sample contains more than one DNA sequence encoding this CDR3. This chain connects TRBV5-1 to TRBJ2-7; 11 bases are a match to TRBD1. V shed 0 bases, J shed 5 bases, and the junction held 4 bases outside the gene matches. Per germline, CDR1 SGHRS and CDR2 YFSETQ. The CDR3 loop spans 15 amino acids. The CDR3 loop is CASSLGTGGLHEQYF. In nucleotides, the CDR3 is TGCGCCAGCAGCTTGGGGACAGGGGGCCTGCACGAGCAGTACTTC.

Remarks on this clone: A read error may produce the germline difference seen at one junction end. This chain connects TRBV19 to TRBJ2-2; D tentatively reads TRBD1 or TRBD2 (5 bases each). CDR3 length equals 15 residues. Germline V lookup: CDR1 LNHDA, CDR2 SQIVND (reference sequence). The CDR3 loop reads CTSNRLGTDTGELFF. As DNA, the CDR3 is TGTACCAGTAACCGGTTAGGGACGGACACCGGGGAGCTGTTTTTT.

V is TRBV28 and J is TRBJ1-4; tentative D call: TRBD1 (6 bases). Germline lookup yields CDR1 MDHEN and CDR2 SYDVKM. Trimming left V 8 bases short and J 10 bases short, with 26 bases between. The CDR3 is 16 residues long. CDR3 sequence: CASAGRGWGGGGKLFF. The CDR3 nucleotides are TGTGCCAGCGCTGGAAGAGGTTGGGGAGGGGGAGGAAAACTGTTTTTT.

The chain combines TRBV6-6 with TRBJ1-6; D gene uncertain. The CDR3 runs to 13 residues. V was cut by 5 bases and J by 7 bases, with 9 bases left in between. From germline, CDR1 is MNHNY and CDR2 SVGAGI (reference sequence). The CDR3 protein is CASSPSENSPLHF. CDR3 DNA sequence: TGTGCCAGCAGTCCGTCCGAGAATTCACCCCTCCACTTT.

This chain's CDR3 is CASNPGQGSYEQYF. For the CDR3, the DNA is TGTGCCAGCAACCCGGGACAGGGCTCCTACGAGCAGTACTTC. The V gene is TRBV2, the J gene TRBJ2-7; 9 nucleotides line up with TRBD1. With V trimmed by 7 bases and J by 0 bases, 4 bases remained unmatched. Germline V gives CDR1 SNHLY, CDR2 FYNNEI. This CDR3 has 14 residues.

The rearrangement joins TRBV19 to TRBJ2-5; a possible D gene is TRBD1 (6 bases). This CDR3 spans 14 amino acids. Trimming pared 3 bases from V and 2 bases from J, leaving 10 bases between. Germline assignment: CDR1 LNHDA and CDR2 SQIVND (reference sequence). The CDR3, as DNA: TGTGCCAGTAGTATTGGCGGACAGCAAGAGACCCAGTACTTC. Translation gives CASSIGGQQETQYF.

This chain joins TRBV27 and TRBJ2-3; D unresolved. The V gene's germline CDR1 is MNHEY and CDR2 SMNVEV (reference sequence). V was cut by 2 bases and J by 1 base, with 10 bases left in between. The CDR3 contains 15 residues. The CDR3 here is CASSLVSTGTDTQYF. The CDR3 nucleotides are TGTGCCAGCAGTTTAGTGTCTACTGGCACAGATACGCAGTATTTT.

The J gene is TRBJ1-2, the V gene TRBV29-1; D remains unclear. Germline CDR1 SQVTM, CDR2 ANQGSEA. V was trimmed by 3 bases and J by 4 bases, leaving 6 bases between them. This CDR3 contains 11 residues. CDR3 nucleotide sequence: TGCAGCGTTGAGCAGGTCTATGGCTACACCTTC. Amino acids: CSVEQVYGYTF.

This chain joins TRBV19 and TRBJ1-5; 7 bases match TRBD1. CDR1 is LNHDA, CDR2 SQIVND, per germline (reference sequence). The junction had 8 bases not matched to a gene; V was cut back by 5 bases and J by 4 bases. The CDR3 covers 15 residues. The CDR3 sequence is CASSFLSTGNQPQHF. CDR3 nucleotide sequence: TGTGCCAGTAGTTTCCTCTCGACAGGGAATCAGCCCCAGCATTTT.

The V and J genes are TRBV5-1 and TRBJ2-6; TRBD2 aligns across 9 bases. This CDR3 spans 17 amino acids. Germline V gives CDR1 SGHRS, CDR2 YFSETQ. V was clipped by 3 bases and J by 2 bases; unmatched bases: 6. The CDR3 region has the DNA TGCGCCAGCAGCTCGGGACTAGCTGCTGCTGGGGCCAACGTCCTGACTTTC. Its protein is CASSSGLAAAGANVLTF.